Each of the 11 T cell receptor beta chains below was sequenced from the same sample in a study of blood T cell repertoires in COVID-19. Profiling relied on immunoSEQ multiplex PCR, and the TCRdb table lists in-frame clones only, not all of them. Among roughly 100,000 clones listed, about 80% were seen once. Material for sequencing was peripheral blood. The receptor set was obtained from a man in his sixties with acute or convalescent COVID-19.

The chain joins TRBV15 to TRBJ2-5, with 9 bases lining up with TRBD2. Germline V gene data show CDR1 as LNHNV and CDR2 as YYDKDF (reference sequence). CDR3 length: 15 residues. Losses at the gene ends were 2 bases for V and 5 bases for J; bases not matched to a gene: 6. The CDR3 spells CATSRRLAGKETQYF. For the CDR3, the DNA is TGTGCCACCAGCAGAAGGCTAGCGGGGAAGGAGACCCAGTACTTC.

The chain uses TRBV5-4 and TRBJ1-1; D is possibly TRBD1 (6 bases). The CDR3 extends over 13 amino acids. V gave up 0 bases and J gave up 12 bases, with 15 bases separating them. CDR1 and CDR2 (germline): SGHNT, YYREEE (reference sequence). Here the CDR3 DNA reads TGTGCCAGCAGCTTGGACCGTACAGGGCGAACTTTCTTT. Translating it yields CASSLDRTGRTFF.

The rearrangement links TRBV11-3 to TRBJ2-5; a weak D match, TRBD1 (6 bases). The CDR3 is 16 amino acids. V lost 3 bases, J lost 5 bases, and 19 bases lay in between. Germline CDR1 and CDR2: SGHNT and YENEEA. The CDR3 reads CASSFSGTGTSETQYF. CDR3 bases: TGTGCCAGCAGCTTCTCCGGGACCGGGACATCGGAGACCCAGTACTTC.

The V gene is TRBV14, the J gene TRBJ2-5, with D possibly being TRBD2 (7 bases). Germline CDR1 is SGHDN and CDR2 is FVKESK. Trimming removed 1 base at V and 6 bases at J, with 12 bases between. This CDR3 is 14 amino acids long. As DNA, the CDR3 is TGTGCCAGCAGCCAAGTAGGGGGGGTGAAGACCCAGTACTTC. Translating gives CASSQVGGVKTQYF.

This chain joins TRBV5-1 and TRBJ2-5; 11 nucleotides match TRBD2. Germline V CDR1 and CDR2: SGHRS, YFSETQ. This CDR3 contains 16 residues. J was trimmed by 5 bases and V by 0 bases; bases with no gene match: 6. CDR3 sequence: CASSLGVLAGGETQYF. The DNA for the CDR3 is TGCGCCAGCAGCTTGGGGGTCCTAGCGGGAGGTGAGACCCAGTACTTC.

This clone was detected only once. This same CDR3 is encoded by further DNA sequences in the sample. The V gene is TRBV6-4, the J gene TRBJ2-3, with D perhaps matching TRBD2 (6 bases). CDR3 length: 13 residues. Germline loops: CDR1 MRHNA, CDR2 SNTAGT. With 0 bases removed from V and 6 bases from J, the gap between germline ends came to 7 bases. The CDR3 reads CASSDSGGDTQYF. In DNA, the CDR3 is TGTGCCAGCAGTGACTCTGGGGGGGATACGCAGTATTTT.

The CDR3 nucleotides are TGTGCCAGTAAATCTAGCGGCACAGATACGCAGTATTTT. It codes for CASKSSGTDTQYF. The V call is TRBV19, the J call TRBJ2-3; the D gene is possibly TRBD2 (6 bases). Per germline, CDR1 LNHDA and CDR2 SQIVND (reference sequence). There are 13 residues in the CDR3. Trimming removed 7 bases at V and 1 base at J, with 9 bases between.

V and J are TRBV10-2 and TRBJ2-1, with 7 bases matching TRBD1. CDR1 and CDR2 from the germline V gene are WSHSY and SAAADI. The CDR3 covers 14 residues. Trimming removed 2 bases from V and 12 bases from J; junction bases left unmatched: 10. CDR3 amino acids: CASSELDRSTGQFF. DNA of the CDR3: TGCGCCAGCAGTGAGCTGGACAGGTCGACAGGGCAGTTCTTC.

This chain joins TRBV12-3 or TRBV12-4 and TRBJ1-2; D possibly corresponds to TRBD1 (5 bases). This CDR3 has 13 residues. With 7 bases removed from V and 6 bases from J, the gap between germline ends came to 15 bases. The CDR3 protein is CASNEGTLNGYTF. CDR3 coding DNA: TGTGCCAGCAATGAGGGGACTCTGAATGGCTACACCTTC.

The rearrangement uses TRBV4-2 and TRBJ2-1, with D uncertain. V was clipped by 0 bases and J by 7 bases, with 13 bases between them. CDR3 length: 15 amino acids. CDR1 LGHNA and CDR2 YNFKEQ come from the germline V gene. The CDR3 coding sequence is TGTGCCAGCAGCCAAGATCTATCGCGGTTTAATGAGCAGTTCTTC. This sequence encodes CASSQDLSRFNEQFF.

CDR3 loop: CASSIDLTAVNYGYTF. Here the CDR3 DNA reads TGTGCCAGTAGTATAGATCTAACGGCGGTTAACTATGGCTACACCTTC. The V gene is TRBV19, the J gene TRBJ1-2; no definite D call. V was shortened by 0 bases and J by 1 base, with 12 bases between the two germline ends. Germline CDR1 and CDR2: LNHDA and SQIVND (reference sequence). The CDR3 is 16 residues long.